A single sample is the source of the 8 T cell receptor beta chains below, sequenced in a study of cytomegalovirus exposure and HLA in healthy donors. Primers for the PCR totalled 60 Vbeta and 13 Jbeta. TCRdb's copy holds only in-frame clones and misses some; the assay was immunoSEQ multiplex PCR. The listing contains about 34,000 clones. Sequences were obtained from PBMCs. The receptors come from a woman aged 40 to 50 in good health and CMV-seropositive.

The rearrangement links TRBV5-1 to TRBJ1-2; 8 bases line up with TRBD1. Germline V gives CDR1 SGHRS, CDR2 YFSETQ. The CDR3 is 13 amino acids. Trimming removed 2 bases from V and 6 bases from J; junction bases left unmatched: 3. This CDR3 reads CASSLQGEDGYTF. The CDR3 DNA reads TGCGCCAGCAGCTTACAGGGGGAGGATGGCTACACCTTC. Complete variable domain (other parts from reference TRBV5-1 and TRBJ1-2): KAGVTQTPRYLIKTRGQQVTLSCSPISGHRSVSWYQQTPGQGLQFLFEYFSETQRNKGNFPGRFSGRQFSNSRSEMNVSTLELGDSALYLCASSLQGEDGYTFGSGTRLTVV.

CDR3 sequence: CASSHFSGKQPYEQYF. CDR3 in DNA: TGCGCCAGCAGCCATTTTAGCGGGAAGCAACCCTACGAGCAGTACTTC. The chain employs TRBV4-1 and TRBJ2-7; 8 bases line up with TRBD2. The CDR3 is 16 residues long. The germline CDR1 and CDR2 sequences are MGHRA and YSYEKL. J lost 2 bases, V lost 3 bases, and 9 bases had no gene match.

The gene calls are TRBV4-3 and TRBJ2-1; perhaps TRBD2 as D (7 bases). This CDR3 is 18 amino acids long. CDR1 is LGHNA, CDR2 YSLEER, per germline. V was trimmed by 4 bases and J by 0 bases, leaving 19 bases between them. The CDR3, as DNA: TGCGCCAGCAGCCTGGGGGCGGGGGACTTGAGCTCCTACAATGAGCAGTTCTTC. Its protein is CASSLGAGDLSSYNEQFF.

The chain couples TRBV7-3 to TRBJ2-7, with TRBD2 identical over 9 bases. Germline V CDR1 and CDR2: SGHTA, FQGTGA. The CDR3 sequence is 15 residues long. J was trimmed by 2 bases and V by 2 bases; bases with no gene match: 4. The CDR3 nucleotides are TGTGCCAGCAGCTTACGCCCTAGCGGGGCCTACGAGCAGTACTTC. It is translated as CASSLRPSGAYEQYF. The whole variable domain, remainder taken from reference TRBV7-3 and TRBJ2-7, is GAGVSQTPSNKVTEKGKYVELRCDPISGHTALYWYRQSLGQGPEFLIYFQGTGAADDSGLPNDRFFAVRPEGSVSTLKIQRTERGDSAVYLCASSLRPSGAYEQYFGPGTRLTVT.

V gene TRBV18 combines with J gene TRBJ1-1; no clear D. There are 14 residues in the CDR3. Germline V gene sequence: CDR1 KGHSH, CDR2 LQKENI. Between the trimmed V and J ends, which lost 5 bases and 6 bases, there was a span of 16 bases. DNA of the CDR3: TGTGCCAGCTCATTAAGTGGCACTAACTCTGAAGCTTTCTTT. It yields the protein CASSLSGTNSEAFF.

Frequency places this clone as medium-sized. The chain carries TRBV1 and TRBJ1-2. TRBV1 is given as a pseudogene. CDR3 length: 13 residues. The CDR3 spells CTSKPGRDGGYTF. Written as DNA, the CDR3 is TGCACCAGCAAACCAGGGCGGGACGGTGGCTACACCTTC.

The chain recombines TRBV7-3 with TRBJ1-1; D may be TRBD1 (5 bases). The CDR3 extends over 13 amino acids. Trimming took off 5 bases at V and 5 bases at J, with 12 bases between the two ends. The germline gives CDR1 SGHTA, CDR2 FQGTGA. This CDR3 reads CASSHGGNTEAFF. The CDR3 nucleotides are TGTGCCAGCAGCCATGGGGGGAATACTGAAGCTTTCTTT.

This chain joins TRBV2 and TRBJ2-3, with 10 bases matching TRBD1. The CDR3 consists of 14 residues. CDR1 and CDR2 from the germline V gene are SNHLY and FYNNEI. V dropped 8 bases and J dropped 6; count of bases not matched to a gene: 8. DNA for the CDR3: TGTGCCAGCGGGGGACAGGGGCATTTCGATACGCAGTATTTT. It encodes CASGGQGHFDTQYF.